These T cell receptor beta chains were read from a single sample in a study of graft-versus-host responses after intestinal transplantation. The data were produced by immunoSEQ multiplex PCR, yet TCRdb's version contains in-frame clones alone and is incomplete. The table has about 21,000 clones, around 38% seen once. Sequences were derived from alloreactive CD8+ T cells from a mixed lymphocyte reaction culture, sampled before intestinal transplant. The source of these receptors is a human patient who received an intestinal transplant. Both conserved end residues are part of each CDR3. D genes are given only for firm matches. Not all rows give a size; the values are once, few, many and, for expanded clones, a class.

d_gene,v_gene,abundance,j_gene,len,CDR3nt,CDR3aa
NA,TRBV6-5,NA,TRBJ1-2,13,TGTGCCAGCACGGAGGGATCTAACTATGGCTACACCTTC,CASTEGSNYGYTF
TRBD1,TRBV19,few,TRBJ2-7,14,TGTGCCAGTAGGCCCGGGACAGGGGAGTACGAGCAGTACTTC,CASRPGTGEYEQYF
NA,TRBV28,few,TRBJ2-4,13,TGTGCCAGCCGGGACCCAAACAATAACATTCAGTACTTC,CASRDPNNNIQYF
TRBD2,TRBV2,NA,TRBJ2-3,16,TGTGCCAGCAGCCGGATTAGCGGGATGGCTGAAGATACGCAGTATTTT,CASSRISGMAEDTQYF
NA,TRBV9,few,TRBJ2-1,16,TGTGCCAGCAGCGTAGCTTGGTCAACTTCGTACAATGAGCAGTTCTTC,CASSVAWSTSYNEQFF
NA,TRBV6-5,NA,TRBJ2-7,14,TGTGCCAGCAGCGAGACCCGGGGCGGAGGCGAGCAGTACTTC,CASSETRGGGEQYF
NA,TRBV25-1,NA,TRBJ2-2,18,TGTGCCAGCAGGCAAGAGACGGGCCTCCTCAAGGACGCCGGGGAGCTGTTTTTT,CASRQETGLLKDAGELFF
NA,TRBV27,NA,TRBJ2-2,16,TGTGCCAGCAGTTTAATCGGACAGAACTCGCCCGGGGAGCTGTTTTTT,CASSLIGQNSPGELFF
NA,TRBV19,few,TRBJ2-1,15,TGTGCCAGTAGTATCGGGGGGAAAGTAGGGGGTGAGCAGTTCTTC,CASSIGGKVGGEQFF
TRBD2,TRBV19,medium-sized,TRBJ2-1,15,TGTGCCAGTAGTATGTTTGGCGGGAGTCTGGCGGAGCAGTTCTTC,CASSMFGGSLAEQFF
TRBD2,TRBV9,medium-sized,TRBJ2-2,16,TGTGCCAGCAGCGTATTTTCTAGCGGGAACACCGGGGAGCTGTTTTTT,CASSVFSSGNTGELFF
NA,TRBV4-2,NA,TRBJ1-3,16,TGTGCCAGCAGCACCCGGCGACCGGACTCTGGAAACACCATATATTTT,CASSTRRPDSGNTIYF
NA,TRBV6-1,NA,TRBJ2-5,15,TGTGCCAGCAGTGCGAGCCCGGGAATGCAAGAGACCCAGTACTTC,CASSASPGMQETQYF
TRBD1,TRBV6-5,NA,TRBJ1-4,15,TGTGCCAGCAGCGGCAGACAGGGTTATAATGAAAAACTGTTTTTT,CASSGRQGYNEKLFF
NA,TRBV7-3,NA,TRBJ1-1,13,TGTGCCAGCAGCTTCAGCCTAAACACTGAAGCTTTCTTT,CASSFSLNTEAFF
NA,TRBV4-1,NA,TRBJ2-7,15,TGCGCCAGCAGCCAAGATCGGACTCCGCGCGCCGAGCAGTACTTC,CASSQDRTPRAEQYF
TRBD2,TRBV6-5,medium-sized,TRBJ2-7,16,TGTGCCAGCAGTTACCTTCCGGGACTAGCGGGACTAGAGCAGTACTTC,CASSYLPGLAGLEQYF
NA,TRBV7-3,NA,TRBJ2-1,13,TGTGCCAGCAGTGGCAATAGTTTTAGGGAGCAGTTCTTC,CASSGNSFREQFF
NA,TRBV12-5,NA,TRBJ1-1,19,TGTGCTAGTGGTTTGGTACCGAAGGAGGCGACGTTGATGAACACTGAAGCTTTCTTT,CASGLVPKEATLMNTEAFF
NA,TRBV6-6,NA,TRBJ2-7,14,TGTGCCAGCAGTTACTCTTTGACAAGCTACGAGCAGTACTTC,CASSYSLTSYEQYF
TRBD2,TRBV7-9,NA,TRBJ2-7,14,TGTGCCAGCAGCTTAGAACTAGCGGGTACGAAGCAGTACTTC,CASSLELAGTKQYF
NA,TRBV18,once,TRBJ2-3,18,TGTGCCAGCTCACCACAAAGGGGACTGCGGGGAGACACAGATACGCAGTATTTT,CASSPQRGLRGDTDTQYF
NA,TRBV6-5,NA,TRBJ1-5,14,TGTGCCAGCAGTTACTCGGAAGGGAATCAGCCCCAGCATTTT,CASSYSEGNQPQHF
NA,TRBV10-3,NA,TRBJ2-1,11,TGTGCCATCAGTGGCCTGTTTGAGCAGTTCTTC,CAISGLFEQFF
NA,TRBV7-2,NA,TRBJ1-2,16,TGTGCCAGCAGCTTGCGGGGGGGAGGGCAGAACTATGGCTACACCTTC,CASSLRGGGQNYGYTF
TRBD1,TRBV14,NA,TRBJ1-1,16,TGTGCCAGCAGCCAGGACCCGGGACAGGGGAACACTGAAGCTTTCTTT,CASSQDPGQGNTEAFF
TRBD1,TRBV19,NA,TRBJ2-7,13,TGTGCCAGTAGTTCAGGGGGACCCTACGAGCAGTACTTC,CASSSGGPYEQYF
NA,TRBV2,NA,TRBJ1-5,14,TGTGCCAGCAGGAGGGACGGTAGCAATCAGCCCCAGCATTTT,CASRRDGSNQPQHF
TRBD2,TRBV30,NA,TRBJ2-1,14,TGTGCCTGGAGGGGGGGGAGGTCCTACAATGAGCAGTTCTTC,CAWRGGRSYNEQFF
NA,TRBV5-1,once,TRBJ2-7,14,TGCGCCAGCAGCGCGAACCCAGGGGTAGGCGAGCAGTACTTC,CASSANPGVGEQYF
NA,TRBV9,NA,TRBJ2-3,12,TGTGCCAGCAGCAGGGGATCAGATACGCAGTATTTT,CASSRGSDTQYF
TRBD1,TRBV27,NA,TRBJ2-7,15,TGTGCCAGCAGCGTAGGGACAGGGATTTTCTACGAGCAGTACTTC,CASSVGTGIFYEQYF
NA,TRBV28,NA,TRBJ1-5,14,TGTGCCAGCAGTTTAACGGGACCCCACCGGCCCCAGCATTTT,CASSLTGPHRPQHF
TRBD2,TRBV27,few,TRBJ2-3,15,TGTGCCAGCAGTTTACCCGGCGGGAGAAGAGATACGCAGTATTTT,CASSLPGGRRDTQYF
TRBD2,TRBV30,NA,TRBJ2-1,14,TGTGCCTGGATGGTACGCGGGAGATATAATGAGCAGTTCTTC,CAWMVRGRYNEQFF
TRBD1,TRBV28,NA,TRBJ1-5,15,TGTGCCAGCAGTCTCGGACAGGTTGGCAATCAGCCCCAGCATTTT,CASSLGQVGNQPQHF
NA,TRBV4-2,NA,TRBJ1-5,14,TGTGCCAGCAGCTACCTCGACAGCTATCAGCCCCAGCATTTT,CASSYLDSYQPQHF
TRBD2,TRBV6-5,NA,TRBJ2-7,14,TGTGCCAGCAGTCGGCCGGGACTAGCTAACGAGCAGTACTTC,CASSRPGLANEQYF
NA,TRBV5-1,few,TRBJ2-7,14,TGCGCCAGCAGCTCTCCAGGGTACTCCTACGAGCAGTACTTC,CASSSPGYSYEQYF